What follows describes a single TCR beta chain. This clone has only one observation. Its target antigen remains unknown. The record has no base qualities; no much larger clone is one base away. The sample comes from a study of cytomegalovirus exposure and HLA in healthy donors (dated by TCRdb to the late 2010s). In terms of the full investigation: An earlier analysis of more than 550 of the donors reported 250 to 300 Gb of sequence data and about 120 million unique TCR beta sequences obtained from approximately 180 million T cells. In a later analysis, previously published TCR beta repertoires from 666 donors were re-analyzed and high-resolution HLA genotyping was added so that TCR occurrence patterns could be studied. Both class I and class II loci were covered by HLA typing, at four-digit resolution. Of the roughly 400 genotyped donors, approximately 83% fell in the genetic ancestry cluster associated with self-reported Caucasian donors. Rather than using new phenotypic data, the later analysis identified candidate immune exposures from TCR beta sequences and from how often those sequences occurred across donors. Among some 410 genotyped donors of the cohort, an average of about 240,000 unique TCR beta nucleotide sequences was sequenced per donor, of which about 20% were non-productive. Besides the first cohort of more than 650 subjects, a separate validation cohort made up of roughly 120 different subjects was used. The aim of the study was to test whether cataloging public T cell receptors could identify signatures of past pathogen exposure. Using immunosequencing, the study profiled T cell repertoires from fewer than 700 subjects and related those repertoires to cytomegalovirus serostatus. Every discovery cohort repertoire had been produced on one sequencing platform. The study combined high-throughput TCR immunosequencing, statistical association of individual TCRs with disease status, and machine learning to predict cytomegalovirus infection status. Donor age, sex, ethnicity and CMV serostatus were compiled alongside the repertoire data. Typing coverage varied by locus: about 629-640 donors for A, B, C, DRB1 and DQB1; roughly 510 for DQA1; 606 for DPA1; more than 450 for DPB1. An earlier analysis of 587 of the donors used high-throughput TCR beta sequencing to judge whether each TCR beta V gene segment behaved as functional or pseudogenic. A later genetic analysis used genome-wide SNP genotypes for about three fifths of the 666 donors, treating that subset as a discovery cohort. Because of strong linkage in the cohort, roughly five DR-DQ haplotypes were treated as single units for association and clustering. An early release covering over 500 HLA-typed donors comprised 300 to 350 gigabases of sequencing data and around 80 million unique TCR sequences. What the authors observed across the whole study: In this cohort, only TCR beta chains were sequenced, and detectable features were limited by the absence of alpha or paired-chain data. A few of the identified cytomegalovirus-associated TCR beta chains were confirmed in vitro to be specific for cytomegalovirus antigens. In a later analysis, most CMV-associated TCR beta chains were found to appear HLA-restricted, with HLA associations seemingly driven largely by CMV exposure. Specific HLA alleles were associated with 16,951 TCR beta sequences at a false discovery rate of 0.05 in a later analysis. In both the original and validation cohorts, the classifier was reported to diagnose cytomegalovirus status with high specificity and sensitivity. Presence/absence analyses assumed roughly uniform sequencing depth across donors, an assumption that may not hold. Compared with the 666-donor mean, donors in an Asian-associated ancestry cluster had fewer N-insertions in productive TCRs, according to a later genetic analysis. In an earlier analysis of approximately 590 of the donors, most TCR beta V segments were observed in productive rearrangements about 87% or about 30% of the time, broadly matching IMGT annotations. Because counts were too low, 15 to 20 rarely observed V segments, including chromosome 9 orphons, were left out of the earlier analysis of roughly 600 of the donors. The authors suggested that the approach could potentially be generalized to other disease states and immunological phenotypes. Most TCR sequences were observed very rarely across donors, whereas some public TCRs were present in many individuals. An association between a missense DCLRE1C variant and V-gene and J-gene trimming of TCR beta chains was found in a later genetic analysis and replicated in an independent cohort. The study gave a list of 150 to 200 TCR beta chains associated with cytomegalovirus. A later analysis reported that several top co-occurrence clusters appeared linked to parvovirus B19, influenza, CMV and Epstein-Barr virus. Correlated functional status among segregating V segments might reflect linkage disequilibrium, but an unknown experimental factor could not be ruled out. The 87-base-pair reads could not distinguish some IMGT-functional V segments, including TRBV6-2 and TRBV6-3, so those segments were excluded. In a later analysis, TCR association rates were found to vary across HLA loci, with the most associated TCRs seen for DRB1 alleles and the fewest for HLA-C alleles. A group of highly shared sequence variants was considered likely to be a technical artifact of the sequencing pipeline. Strong co-occurrence of HLA alleles, especially DR and DQ, made assigning TCR associations to individual alleles difficult. HLA typing was unavailable for some donors at each locus, so association tests used only the typed subset. In a later analysis, HLA-associated TCR beta chains showed more clonal expansion and lower generation probabilities than non-associated chains that were equally common. A further reported finding was that TCR beta sequences accurately predicted the HLA-A and HLA-B alleles for most subjects in the first cohort. For the cohort, immune exposure information was limited to CMV serostatus.

The junction carries 14 bases between V and J, which are trimmed by 2 bases and 6 bases respectively. As encoded in the germline V gene, CDR1 is MGHDK while CDR2 is SYGVNS. The CDR3 sequence holds 14 residues, the cysteine and phenylalanine included. The sequence is cut down to CDR3 DNA, 42 bases in frame from base 1. The method behind the library was the immunoSEQ multiplex PCR assay. The multiplex PCR relied on a mix of 60 forward primers for TCR Vbeta segments and 13 reverse primers for TCR Jbeta segments. A multiplex PCR assay on genomic DNA amplified the CDR3 region of rearranged TCR beta genes. Amplified TCR beta libraries were sequenced as 87-base-pair reads on the Illumina HiSeq System. The paper's data handling went like this. Across the 670 or so repertoires, a later analysis counted 80 million or so unique TCR beta chains, about 10 million of which were shared by at least two donors. To remove PCR and sequencing errors, raw reads were error-corrected and collapsed into unique sequences using a nearest-neighbor algorithm that merged closely related sequences. CDR3 sequences were aligned to IMGT reference sequences to assign V, D and J gene segments. For a sequence to be retained, a match of at least six nucleotides was required to both a V gene segment and a J gene segment. A rearrangement was called productive if the CDR3 had no stop codons and remained in frame with V and J, and every other rearrangement was called non-productive. Following IMGT convention, CDR3 was defined as the stretch from the second conserved V-encoded cysteine up to the conserved J-encoded phenylalanine. Sequences without an unambiguous match to a single V gene segment were excluded from the earlier analysis of 500 to 700 of the donors. An earlier analysis of approximately 590 of the donors called V segments functional above 56.7% productive rearrangements and segregating when the between-donor standard deviation exceeded 5%. A statistical classification framework was built to diagnose cytomegalovirus status from the catalog of TCR beta chain sequences. In a later analysis, TCR nucleotide sequences were compared against IMGT/GENE-DB human TR gene sequences so that V and J genes could be assigned. A later analysis assigned CDR3 sequences and most-parsimonious VDJ recombination scenarios with the TCRdist pipeline. In a later analysis, each TCR beta chain was defined by its CDR3 amino acid sequence together with its V-gene family, and reads without a unique V-gene family were excluded. A later analysis removed 500 to 600 highly shared, low-generation-probability nucleotide sequences to deal with suspected cross-contamination and a sequencing artifact. In a later analysis, a clonal expansion index for each public chain was calculated from normalized within-repertoire ranks of inferred template counts. Generation probabilities in a later analysis came from a VDJ recombination model fitted to out-of-frame rearrangements, and those results were checked against IGoR. In a later analysis, hypergeometric tests were used to score TCR-TCR, TCR-HLA and TCR-CMV co-occurrence, with a repertoire-size bias correction applied to TCR pairs. A later analysis estimated false discovery rates by permuting HLA or CMV assignments 20 times. In a later analysis, co-occurring TCRs were grouped using DBSCAN, and TCRdist sequence similarity was added for clustering within HLA-allele-positive subsets. Repertoires with fewer than 30,000 or more than 120,000 public chains, plus five repertoires with anomalous nucleotide sharing, were excluded from co-occurrence clustering. TCRdb carries this immuneACCESS record with in-frame sequences only. Its versions omit some clonotypes, under half of them owing to an unresolved V gene in the studies checked, with the rest unexplained. The D gene and trimming were derived from the DNA, and the V and J assignments and clone size from that table. Across this sample there are 120,000 or so clones, with over 65% seen only once. The ten largest clones take up around 3.7% of the sample.

The cohort was made up of approximately 670 healthy bone marrow donors. At the time of sampling, every cohort member was nominally healthy, though immune exposures that went unrecorded were likely present. The donor was CMV seronegative and was included in the group of several hundred seronegative cohort members. A peripheral blood sample was provided by each donor, and peripheral blood mononuclear cells were used for TCR beta sequencing. Genomic DNA was extracted from the blood cell samples with the Qiagen DNeasy Blood Extraction Kit. The TCR comes from a man aged 30 to 39 in good health and CMV-seronegative. Sequencing was done on a sample of PBMCs. Recombination linked TRBV25-1 to TRBJ2-7; 5 matching bases give a weak D call of TRBD2. This receptor carries the CDR3 CASSEIRGNGEQYF. In nucleotide form, the sequence is TGTGCCAGCAGTGAAATTCGGGGTAATGGCGAGCAGTACTTC.